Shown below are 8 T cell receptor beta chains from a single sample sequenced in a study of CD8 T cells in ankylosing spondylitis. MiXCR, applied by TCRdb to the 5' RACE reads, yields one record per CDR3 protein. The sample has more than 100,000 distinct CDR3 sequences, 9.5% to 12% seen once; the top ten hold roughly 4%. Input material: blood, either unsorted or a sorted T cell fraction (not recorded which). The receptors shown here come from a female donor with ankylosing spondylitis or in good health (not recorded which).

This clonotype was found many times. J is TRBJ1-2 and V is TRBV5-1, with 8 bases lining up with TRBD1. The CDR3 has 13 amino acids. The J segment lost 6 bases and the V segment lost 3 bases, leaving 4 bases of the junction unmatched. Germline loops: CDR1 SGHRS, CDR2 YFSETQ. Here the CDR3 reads CASSSQQGDGYTF. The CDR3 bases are TGCGCCAGCAGCTCACAACAGGGGGATGGCTACACCTTC.

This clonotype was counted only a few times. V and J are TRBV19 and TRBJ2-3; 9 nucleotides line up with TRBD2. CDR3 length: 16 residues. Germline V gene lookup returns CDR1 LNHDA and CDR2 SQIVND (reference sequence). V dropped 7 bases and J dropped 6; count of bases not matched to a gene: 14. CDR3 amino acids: CASTPTLAGFLDTQYF. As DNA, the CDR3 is TGTGCCAGTACCCCTACCCTAGCGGGATTTCTGGATACGCAGTATTTT. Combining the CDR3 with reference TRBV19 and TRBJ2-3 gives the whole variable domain DGGITQSPKYLFRKEGQNVTLSCEQNLNHDAMYWYRQDPGQGLRLIYYSQIVNDFQKGDIAEGYSVSREKKESFPLTVTSAQKNPTAFYLCASTPTLAGFLDTQYFGPGTRLTVL.

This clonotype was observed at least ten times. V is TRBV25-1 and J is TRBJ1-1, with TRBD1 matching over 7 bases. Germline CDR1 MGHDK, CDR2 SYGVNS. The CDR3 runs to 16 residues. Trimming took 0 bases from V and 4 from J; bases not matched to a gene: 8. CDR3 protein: CASSEYRTGGGTEAFF. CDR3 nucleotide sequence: TGTGCCAGCAGTGAATATCGGACAGGCGGCGGCACTGAAGCTTTCTTT.

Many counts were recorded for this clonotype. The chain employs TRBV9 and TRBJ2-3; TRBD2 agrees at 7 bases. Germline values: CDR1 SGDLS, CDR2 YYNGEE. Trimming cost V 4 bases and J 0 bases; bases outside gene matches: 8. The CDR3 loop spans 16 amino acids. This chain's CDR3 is CASSLIAGTSTDTQYF. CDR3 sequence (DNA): TGTGCCAGCAGCTTGATAGCGGGTACTAGCACAGATACGCAGTATTTT.

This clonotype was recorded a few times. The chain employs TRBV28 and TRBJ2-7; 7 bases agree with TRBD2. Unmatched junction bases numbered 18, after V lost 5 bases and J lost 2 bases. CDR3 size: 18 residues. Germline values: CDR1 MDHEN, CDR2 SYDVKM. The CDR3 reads CASSDPPGGSDGPYEQYF. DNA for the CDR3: TGTGCCAGCAGTGACCCACCGGGGGGTAGCGATGGGCCCTACGAGCAGTACTTC.

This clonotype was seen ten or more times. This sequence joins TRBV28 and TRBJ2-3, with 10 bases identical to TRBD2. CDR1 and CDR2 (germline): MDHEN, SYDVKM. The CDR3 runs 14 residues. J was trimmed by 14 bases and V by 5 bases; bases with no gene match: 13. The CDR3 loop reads CASSLSPLAGEPYF. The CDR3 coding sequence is TGTGCCAGCAGTCTCTCCCCCCTAGCGGGGGAACCGTATTTT. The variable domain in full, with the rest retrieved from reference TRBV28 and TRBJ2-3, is DVKVTQSSRYLVKRTGEKVFLECVQDMDHENMFWYRQDPGLGLRLIYFSYDVKMKEKGDIPEGYSVSREKKERFSLILESASTNQTSMYLCASSLSPLAGEPYFGPGTRLTVL.

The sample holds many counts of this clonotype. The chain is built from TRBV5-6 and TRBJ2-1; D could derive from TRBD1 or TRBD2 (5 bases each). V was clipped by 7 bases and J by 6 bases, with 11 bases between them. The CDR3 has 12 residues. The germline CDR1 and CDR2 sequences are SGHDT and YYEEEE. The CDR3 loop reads CASYSGTNEQFF. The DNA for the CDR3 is TGTGCCAGCTACTCCGGGACCAATGAGCAGTTCTTC.

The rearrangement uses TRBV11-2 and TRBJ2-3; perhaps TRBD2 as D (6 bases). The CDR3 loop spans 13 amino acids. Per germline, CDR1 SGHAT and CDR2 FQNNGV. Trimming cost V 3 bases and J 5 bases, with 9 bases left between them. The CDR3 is CASSFGGGDTQYF. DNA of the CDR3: TGTGCCAGCAGCTTCGGGGGTGGAGATACGCAGTATTTT. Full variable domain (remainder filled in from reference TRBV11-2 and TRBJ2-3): EAGVAQSPRYKIIEKRQSVAFWCNPISGHATLYWYQQILGQGPKLLIQFQNNGVVDDSQLPKDRFSAERLKGVDSTLKIQPAKLEDSAVYLCASSFGGGDTQYFGPGTRLTVL.